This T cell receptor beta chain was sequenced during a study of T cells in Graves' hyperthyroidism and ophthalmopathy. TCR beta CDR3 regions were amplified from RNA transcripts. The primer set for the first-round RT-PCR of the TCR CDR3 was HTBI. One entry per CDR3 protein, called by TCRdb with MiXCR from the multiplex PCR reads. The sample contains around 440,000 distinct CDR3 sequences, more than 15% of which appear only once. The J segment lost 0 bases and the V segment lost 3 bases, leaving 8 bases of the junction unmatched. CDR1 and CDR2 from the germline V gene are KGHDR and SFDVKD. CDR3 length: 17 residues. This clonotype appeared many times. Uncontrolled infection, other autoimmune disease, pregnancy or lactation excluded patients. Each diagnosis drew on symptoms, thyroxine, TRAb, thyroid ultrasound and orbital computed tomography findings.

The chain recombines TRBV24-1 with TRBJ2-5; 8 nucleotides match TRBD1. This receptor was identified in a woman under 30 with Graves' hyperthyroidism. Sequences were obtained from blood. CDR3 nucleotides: TGTGCCACCAGTGATCTAGGACAGGGTCTTAACCAAGAGACCCAGTACTTC. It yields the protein CATSDLGQGLNQETQYF.